One sample yielded the 21 T cell receptor beta chains listed below, sequenced in a study of monozygotic twins with inflammatory bowel disease. Reanalyzing the 5' RACE reads, TCRdb keeps one entry per CDR3 protein, without DNA. In total, the table holds some 150,000 distinct CDR3 sequences. Sequencing was done on a sample of blood. The receptors here all came from a human donor with ulcerative colitis or Crohn's disease, or a healthy co-twin of an affected twin (not recorded which).

V gene TRBV7-3 combines with J gene TRBJ2-7; TCRdb outputs TRBD1, but without DNA this stays unchecked. Germline CDR1 is SGHTA and CDR2 is FQGTGA. The CDR3 extends over 17 amino acids. The CDR3 reads CASSPHPRGQGSHEQYF.

The chain couples TRBV20-1 to TRBJ2-6. This CDR3 is built from 13 residues. Germline values: CDR1 DFQATT, CDR2 SNEGSKA (reference sequence). The CDR3 sequence: CSATPSGANVLTF.

The CDR3 reads CASSPYSYNEQFF. The rearrangement joins TRBV3-1 to TRBJ2-1. There are 13 residues in the CDR3. Germline CDR1 and CDR2: LGHDT and YNNKEL (reference sequence).

The V gene is TRBV7-6, the J gene TRBJ1-2; the TCRdb call, TRBD1, lacks DNA for checking. The CDR3 spans 13 residues. Germline CDR1 is SGHVS and CDR2 is FNYEAQ. The CDR3: CASSLDRQDGYTF.

This rearrangement joins TRBV5-1 to TRBJ2-7. The CDR3 is made up of 17 amino acids. Germline loops: CDR1 SGHRS, CDR2 YFSETQ. This chain's CDR3 is CASSLLPTRLSSYEQYF. The variable domain in full, with the rest retrieved from reference TRBV5-1 and TRBJ2-7, is KAGVTQTPRYLIKTRGQQVTLSCSPISGHRSVSWYQQTPGQGLQFLFEYFSETQRNKGNFPGRFSGRQFSNSRSEMNVSTLELGDSALYLCASSLLPTRLSSYEQYFGPGTRLTVT.

This chain joins TRBV5-4 and TRBJ2-1; TCRdb names TRBD2, which stays unverified in the absence of DNA. The CDR3 has 16 residues. From germline, CDR1 is SGHNT and CDR2 YYREEE (reference sequence). The CDR3 loop reads CASSLGQREGYNEQFF.

The V call is TRBV11-2, the J call TRBJ2-7; the TCRdb call, TRBD2, lacks DNA for checking. Germline CDR1 SGHAT, CDR2 FQNNGV. The CDR3 has 13 amino acids. The CDR3 sequence: CASSLSSVGEQYF.

V gene TRBV20-1 combines with J gene TRBJ2-4; TCRdb picks TRBD2, but there is no DNA to check that call. Germline V lookup: CDR1 DFQATT, CDR2 SNEGSKA (reference sequence). The CDR3 covers 13 residues. CDR3 loop: CSATPTSKNIQYF.

This sequence joins TRBV19 and TRBJ2-7; TCRdb indicates TRBD2, and absent DNA this call remains unverified. The CDR3 has 16 residues. Germline CDR1 and CDR2: LNHDA and SQIVND (reference sequence). The CDR3 loop is CASSIDPSGGSYEQYF.

This chain connects TRBV5-5 to TRBJ1-4; TCRdb gives TRBD1 as the D gene, but with no DNA this cannot be confirmed. This CDR3 spans 15 amino acids. Germline V gene sequence: CDR1 SGHKS, CDR2 YYEKEE (reference sequence). CDR3 sequence: CASSLEGGLREKLFF.

This chain connects TRBV24-1 to TRBJ2-1; the D call from TCRdb, TRBD2, cannot be confirmed without DNA. Germline values: CDR1 KGHDR, CDR2 SFDVKD. The CDR3 loop spans 14 amino acids. The CDR3 spells CATSDASGNHEQFF.

The CDR3: CASSLIQIHNEQFF. The genes are TRBV12-3 or TRBV12-4 and TRBJ2-1. This CDR3 has 14 amino acids.

The rearrangement links TRBV5-1 to TRBJ1-4; there is no DNA to check the TCRdb D call of TRBD1. CDR1 and CDR2 from the germline V gene are SGHRS and YFSETQ. This CDR3 has 17 residues. CDR3: CASSLGGGNGLNEKLFF.

V gene TRBV5-1 combines with J gene TRBJ2-7; with no DNA, the TCRdb D assignment of TRBD1 cannot be verified. This CDR3 is 17 amino acids long. Germline-derived CDR1 and CDR2 are SGHRS and YFSETQ. This CDR3 reads CASSYGDRGLLTYEQYF. The full variable domain, its missing parts supplied by reference TRBV5-1 and TRBJ2-7, is KAGVTQTPRYLIKTRGQQVTLSCSPISGHRSVSWYQQTPGQGLQFLFEYFSETQRNKGNFPGRFSGRQFSNSRSEMNVSTLELGDSALYLCASSYGDRGLLTYEQYFGPGTRLTVT.

The V call is TRBV10-1, the J call TRBJ2-2; TCRdb calls TRBD1, which cannot be checked without DNA. This CDR3 has 15 residues. The germline gives CDR1 WNHNN, CDR2 SYGVQD (reference sequence). The CDR3 region is CASSDTGGRTGELFF.

The rearrangement joins TRBV7-2 to TRBJ1-2; lacking DNA, the TRBD1 call made by TCRdb goes unchecked. Germline CDR1 SGHTA, CDR2 FQGNSA. This CDR3 comprises 17 residues. The CDR3 reads CASSLEGGDRNNYGYTF. Combining the CDR3 with reference TRBV7-2 and TRBJ1-2 gives the whole variable domain GAGVSQSPSNKVTEKGKDVELRCDPISGHTALYWYRQSLGQGLEFLIYFQGNSAPDKSGLPSDRFSAERTGGSVSTLTIQRTQQEDSAVYLCASSLEGGDRNNYGYTFGSGTRLTVV.

The chain is built from TRBV7-9 and TRBJ2-1; without DNA, the TCRdb call of TRBD2 cannot be checked. The CDR3 consists of 17 residues. Germline-derived CDR1 and CDR2 are SEHNR and FQNEAQ (reference sequence). The CDR3: CASSLPWGGSFSYEQFF.

V usage is TRBV9 and J usage is TRBJ1-1; the D call of TRBD1 rests on TCRdb alone, since no DNA is present to check it. Germline V lookup: CDR1 SGDLS, CDR2 YYNGEE. CDR3 length equals 15 residues. CDR3 sequence: CASSATGTGNTEAFF.

V is TRBV2 and J is TRBJ1-2. The CDR3 length is 13 residues. In germline, CDR1 is SNHLY, CDR2 FYNNEI. The CDR3 region is CASSDSRRGGYTF.

The CDR3 loop reads CASSLAGTGKYEQYF. The V gene is TRBV5-1, the J gene TRBJ2-7; TCRdb names TRBD1, which stays unverified in the absence of DNA. The germline V gene encodes CDR1 SGHRS and CDR2 YFSETQ. The CDR3 totals 15 residues.

The chain combines TRBV24-1 with TRBJ2-1; TCRdb lists TRBD1, though no DNA is available to test this call. The CDR3 has 13 residues. The germline V gene has CDR1 KGHDR and CDR2 SFDVKD. The CDR3 loop reads CATGQGVQDEQFF.